This record concerns one TCR beta chain sequence. The CDR3 length is 13 residues. V shed 0 bases and J 11 bases; nucleotides not matched to a gene: 6. CDR1 is LNHNV and CDR2 is YYDKDF in the germline V gene (reference sequence). The sample comes from a study of shared clonotypes between healthy human individuals. The authors split each subset's genomic DNA evenly across several immunoSEQ plates. Only in-frame clones appear in the TCRdb table, and some are missing; sequencing was by immunoSEQ multiplex PCR. The sample yields 500,000 to 650,000 clones, around three quarters seen once. This receptor was taken from a woman in her 40s in good health. Some clones in this sample may be carry-over from other donors' samples. This chain connects TRBV15 to TRBJ1-1, with 7 nucleotides matching TRBD1. Sequencing input: PBMCs. CDR3 DNA sequence: TGTGCCACCAGCAGAGATTCCGAACAGGGGGCTTTCTTT. As protein: CATSRDSEQGAFF.